The present TCR beta chain was sequenced within a study of technical replicates of blood from a handful of donors. Profiled with immunoSEQ multiplex PCR; TCRdb holds only in-frame clones, not every one. The sample records about 13,000 clones, about 86% being singletons. Germline V lookup: CDR1 SGHRS, CDR2 YFSETQ. The V segment lost 4 bases and the J segment 4 bases; nucleotides outside the gene matches: 7. The CDR3 contains 15 residues. Sequences were obtained from PBMCs. The chain carries TRBV5-1 and TRBJ1-3, with 8 bases matching TRBD1. The TCR originated in a human donor in good health. This CDR3 is CASSPGQGMGNTIYF. The CDR3 DNA sequence: TGCGCCAGCAGCCCCGGACAGGGCATGGGAAACACCATATATTTT.